The source of this T cell receptor beta chain is a study of T-cell reconstitution after alpha-beta-depleted transplantation in children. Trimming pared 2 bases from V and 4 bases from J, leaving 18 bases between. The CDR3 covers 16 residues. In germline, CDR1 is MNHEY, CDR2 SVGAGI. Unique molecular identifiers tagged the TCRbeta library. TCRdb called the PCR reads again in MiXCR, with one record for every CDR3 protein. The sample has 700,000 to 950,000 distinct CDR3 sequences, roughly 15% seen once. This clonotype was recorded a few times. This material consisted of PBMCs, mostly from graft donor cells, taken 360 days after TCRalphabeta/CD19-depleted stem cell transplant. This TCR was sampled from a male patient between 10 and 17 years old who had a stem cell transplant for acute lymphoblastic leukemia, so the T cells may come from the graft donor. The genes are TRBV6-5 and TRBJ2-7; D may be TRBD1 (5 bases). The CDR3 region has the DNA TGTGCCAGCAGTTACATCACGGGCCAAAGGGGATACGAGCAGTACTTC. This translates into CASSYITGQRGYEQYF.